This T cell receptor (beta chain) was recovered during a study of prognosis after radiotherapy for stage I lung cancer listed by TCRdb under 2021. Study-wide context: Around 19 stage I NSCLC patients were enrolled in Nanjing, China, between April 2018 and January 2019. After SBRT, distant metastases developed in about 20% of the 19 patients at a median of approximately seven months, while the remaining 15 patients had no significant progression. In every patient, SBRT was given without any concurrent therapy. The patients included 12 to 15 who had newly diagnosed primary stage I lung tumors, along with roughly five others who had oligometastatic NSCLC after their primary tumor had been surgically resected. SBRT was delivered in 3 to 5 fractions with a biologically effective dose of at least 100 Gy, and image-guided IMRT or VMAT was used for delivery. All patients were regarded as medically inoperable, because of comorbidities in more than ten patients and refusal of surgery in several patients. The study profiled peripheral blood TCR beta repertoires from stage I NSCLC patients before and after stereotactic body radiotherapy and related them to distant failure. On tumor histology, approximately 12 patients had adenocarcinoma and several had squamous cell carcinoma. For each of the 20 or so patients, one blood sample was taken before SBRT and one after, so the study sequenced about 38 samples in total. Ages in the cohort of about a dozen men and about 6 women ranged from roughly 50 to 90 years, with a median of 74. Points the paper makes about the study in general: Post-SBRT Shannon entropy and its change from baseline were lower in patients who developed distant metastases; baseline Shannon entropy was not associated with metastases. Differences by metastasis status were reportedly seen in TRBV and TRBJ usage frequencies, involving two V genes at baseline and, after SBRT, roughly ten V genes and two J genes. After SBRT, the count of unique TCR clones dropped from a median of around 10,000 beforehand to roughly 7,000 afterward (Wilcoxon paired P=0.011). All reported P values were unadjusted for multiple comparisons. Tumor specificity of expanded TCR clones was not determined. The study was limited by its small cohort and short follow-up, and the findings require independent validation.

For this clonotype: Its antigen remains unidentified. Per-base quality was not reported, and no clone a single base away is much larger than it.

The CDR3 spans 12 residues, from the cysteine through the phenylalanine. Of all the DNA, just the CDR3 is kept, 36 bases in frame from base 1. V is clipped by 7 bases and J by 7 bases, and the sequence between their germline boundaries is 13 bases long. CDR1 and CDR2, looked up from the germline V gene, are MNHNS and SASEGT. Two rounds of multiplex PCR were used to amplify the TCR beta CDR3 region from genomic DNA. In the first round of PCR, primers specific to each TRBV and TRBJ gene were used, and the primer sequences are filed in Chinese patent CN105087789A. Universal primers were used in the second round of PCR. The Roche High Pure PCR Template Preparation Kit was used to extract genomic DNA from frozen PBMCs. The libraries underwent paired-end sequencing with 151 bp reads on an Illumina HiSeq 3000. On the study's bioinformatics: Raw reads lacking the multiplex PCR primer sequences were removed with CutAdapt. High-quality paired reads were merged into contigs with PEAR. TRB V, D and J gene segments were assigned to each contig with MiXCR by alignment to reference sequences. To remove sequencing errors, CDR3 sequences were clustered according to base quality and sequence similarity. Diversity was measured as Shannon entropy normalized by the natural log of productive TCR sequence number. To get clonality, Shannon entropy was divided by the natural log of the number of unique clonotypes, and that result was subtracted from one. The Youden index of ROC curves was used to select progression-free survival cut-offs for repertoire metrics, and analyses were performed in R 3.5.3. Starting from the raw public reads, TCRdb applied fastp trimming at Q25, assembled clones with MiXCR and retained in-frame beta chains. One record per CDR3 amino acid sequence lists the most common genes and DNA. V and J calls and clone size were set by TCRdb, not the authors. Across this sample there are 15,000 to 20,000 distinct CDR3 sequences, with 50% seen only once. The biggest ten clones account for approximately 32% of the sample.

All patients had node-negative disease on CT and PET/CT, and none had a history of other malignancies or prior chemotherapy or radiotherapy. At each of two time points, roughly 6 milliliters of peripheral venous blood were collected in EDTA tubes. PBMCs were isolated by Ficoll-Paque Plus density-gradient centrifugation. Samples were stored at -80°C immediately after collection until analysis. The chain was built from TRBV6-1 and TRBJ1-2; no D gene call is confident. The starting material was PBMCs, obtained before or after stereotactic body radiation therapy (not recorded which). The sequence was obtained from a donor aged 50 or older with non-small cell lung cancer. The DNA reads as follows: TGTGCCAGCATCCCCTGGGCGGGTGGCTACACCTTC. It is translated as CASIPWAGGYTF.